A selection of T cell receptor beta chains follows, all from one sample in a study of prognosis after radiotherapy for stage I lung cancer. TCRdb processed the multiplex PCR reads anew with MiXCR; each CDR3 protein has one entry. In the table there are roughly 25,000 distinct CDR3 sequences, around 30% of which are singletons. Specimen: PBMCs, collected before or after stereotactic body radiation therapy (not recorded which). These receptors all come from a donor over 45 with non-small cell lung cancer. Each CDR3 is given without its conserved first and last residue. Rows may omit the clone size; those that give it use once, few, many or a size class.

v_call: TRBV4-1; clone_size: NA; j_call: TRBJ1-5; cdr3_aa: ASSQDWRQRGQPQH
v_call: TRBV18; clone_size: many; j_call: TRBJ1-4; cdr3_aa: ASSPYIKTDRANEKLF
v_call: TRBV4-1; clone_size: many; j_call: TRBJ2-2; cdr3_aa: ASSQDLLAGVGGELF
v_call: TRBV12-3/TRBV12-4; clone_size: NA; j_call: TRBJ2-3; cdr3_aa: ASSLGQVGTDTQY
v_call: TRBV7-8; clone_size: many; j_call: TRBJ2-3; cdr3_aa: ASSSRGRGDTDTQY
v_call: TRBV19; clone_size: many; j_call: TRBJ2-1; cdr3_aa: ARGREGADEQF
v_call: TRBV3-1; clone_size: many; j_call: TRBJ1-2; cdr3_aa: ASSQRETMGGYT
v_call: TRBV24-1; clone_size: few; j_call: TRBJ1-2; cdr3_aa: ATAQGPYYGYT
v_call: TRBV30; clone_size: many; j_call: TRBJ2-7; cdr3_aa: AWSFSSYEQY
v_call: TRBV5-5; clone_size: many; j_call: TRBJ2-1; cdr3_aa: ASSLGGDLGNEQF
v_call: TRBV6-2/TRBV6-3; clone_size: NA; j_call: TRBJ2-2; cdr3_aa: ASIQGGELF
v_call: TRBV20-1; clone_size: many; j_call: TRBJ1-1; cdr3_aa: SAPLPGSATEAF
v_call: TRBV19; clone_size: NA; j_call: TRBJ2-1; cdr3_aa: ASSITGGYLGSYNEQF
v_call: TRBV7-3; clone_size: many; j_call: TRBJ2-3; cdr3_aa: ASSLTYSGTSPSTDTQY
v_call: TRBV7-8; clone_size: many; j_call: TRBJ2-7; cdr3_aa: ASSLMWDSYEQY
v_call: TRBV7-9; clone_size: many; j_call: TRBJ1-1; cdr3_aa: ASSLARGGWMNTEAF
v_call: TRBV9; clone_size: many; j_call: TRBJ2-7; cdr3_aa: ASSPSGTGAYEQY
v_call: TRBV6-4; clone_size: many; j_call: TRBJ1-6; cdr3_aa: ASSDNGNSPLH
v_call: TRBV11-3; clone_size: many; j_call: TRBJ2-5; cdr3_aa: ASSPLSETQY
v_call: TRBV7-3; clone_size: NA; j_call: TRBJ1-2; cdr3_aa: ASSTGQGDYGYT
v_call: TRBV9; clone_size: many; j_call: TRBJ1-2; cdr3_aa: ASSFGMGGFT
v_call: TRBV11-2; clone_size: NA; j_call: TRBJ2-7; cdr3_aa: ASSALRYRGSYEQY
v_call: TRBV9; clone_size: few; j_call: TRBJ1-2; cdr3_aa: VSSVDGTGPLYGYT
v_call: TRBV12-3/TRBV12-4; clone_size: NA; j_call: TRBJ1-2; cdr3_aa: ASSLQGANYGYT
v_call: TRBV4-1; clone_size: NA; j_call: TRBJ2-5; cdr3_aa: ASSHPGRGAETQY
v_call: TRBV28; clone_size: many; j_call: TRBJ1-1; cdr3_aa: ASSSGDEAF
v_call: TRBV19; clone_size: NA; j_call: TRBJ2-1; cdr3_aa: SSSKSRSVDDEQF
v_call: TRBV6-5; clone_size: NA; j_call: TRBJ2-1; cdr3_aa: ASSFSGRALGYNEQF
v_call: TRBV19; clone_size: many; j_call: TRBJ1-2; cdr3_aa: ASSITGLHGYT
v_call: TRBV30; clone_size: many; j_call: TRBJ2-3; cdr3_aa: AWTPGGDLTQY
v_call: TRBV19; clone_size: many; j_call: TRBJ1-5; cdr3_aa: ASSRGGNQPQH
v_call: TRBV6-1; clone_size: NA; j_call: TRBJ1-3; cdr3_aa: AITPGTGSGNTIY
v_call: TRBV28; clone_size: few; j_call: TRBJ1-2; cdr3_aa: ASSSSGPSRGYT
v_call: TRBV27; clone_size: NA; j_call: TRBJ2-3; cdr3_aa: ASSRWTSGSPNTQY
v_call: TRBV2; clone_size: many; j_call: TRBJ2-7; cdr3_aa: VSSDVGGLFDEQY
v_call: TRBV30; clone_size: many; j_call: TRBJ1-2; cdr3_aa: AWSDWTGYGYT